The sequence of this T cell receptor (beta chain) was determined in a study of T-cell reconstitution after alpha-beta-depleted transplantation in children. Unique molecular identifiers were built into the TCRbeta library. TCRdb re-analysed the PCR reads in MiXCR, keeping a single row per CDR3 protein. There are some 550,000 distinct CDR3 sequences in the sample; more than 20% occur only once, and roughly 15% lies in the top ten. Germline CDR1 is LNHNV and CDR2 is YYDKDF (reference sequence). V lost 2 bases and J lost 4, with 17 bases in between. CDR3 length: 16 amino acids. The gene calls are TRBV15 and TRBJ1-2; D is unclear. The clonotype was recovered from a boy younger than two who had a stem cell transplant for acute myeloid leukemia, so the T cells may come from the graft donor. Sequenced material: PBMCs, mostly from graft donor cells, taken 360 days after TCRalphabeta/CD19-depleted stem cell transplant. CDR3 nucleotide sequence: TGTGCCACCAGCAGACTCGATTCCGGGAGTGCCTATGGCTACACCTTC. Protein product: CATSRLDSGSAYGYTF.